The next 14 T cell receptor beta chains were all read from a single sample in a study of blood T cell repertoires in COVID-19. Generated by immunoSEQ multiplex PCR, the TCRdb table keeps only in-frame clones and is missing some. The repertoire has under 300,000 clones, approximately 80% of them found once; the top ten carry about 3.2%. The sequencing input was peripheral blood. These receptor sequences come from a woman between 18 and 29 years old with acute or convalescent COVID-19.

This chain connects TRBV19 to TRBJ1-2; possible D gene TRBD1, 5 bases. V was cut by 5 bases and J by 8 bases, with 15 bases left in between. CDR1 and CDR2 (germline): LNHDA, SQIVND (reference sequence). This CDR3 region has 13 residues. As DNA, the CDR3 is TGTGCCAGTAGTGCGTGGGGCGCGTCGGGCTACACCTTC. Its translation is CASSAWGASGYTF.

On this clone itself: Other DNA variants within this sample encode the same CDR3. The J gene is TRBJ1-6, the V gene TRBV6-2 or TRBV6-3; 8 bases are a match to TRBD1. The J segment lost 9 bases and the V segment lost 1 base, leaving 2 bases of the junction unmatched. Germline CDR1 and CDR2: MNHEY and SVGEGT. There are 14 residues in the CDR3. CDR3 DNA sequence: TGTGCCAGCAGTTACTGGACAGGGTTTTCACCCCTCCACTTT. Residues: CASSYWTGFSPLHF.

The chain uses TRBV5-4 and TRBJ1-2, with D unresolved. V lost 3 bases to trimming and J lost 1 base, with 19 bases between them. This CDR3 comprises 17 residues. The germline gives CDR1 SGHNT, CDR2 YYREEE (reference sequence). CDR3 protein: CASSSGMMLGRNYGYTF. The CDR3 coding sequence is TGTGCCAGCAGCTCCGGGATGATGTTAGGGCGTAACTATGGCTACACCTTC.

The DNA of the CDR3 is TGTGCCACCGACCGGAGGTCTTGGACCTATGGCTACACCTTC. Its protein product is CATDRRSWTYGYTF. V gene TRBV28 combines with J gene TRBJ1-2; no reliable D call. Looked up from germline, CDR1 is MDHEN and CDR2 is SYDVKM. This CDR3 has 14 residues. V lost 10 bases to trimming and J lost 4 bases, with 19 bases between them.

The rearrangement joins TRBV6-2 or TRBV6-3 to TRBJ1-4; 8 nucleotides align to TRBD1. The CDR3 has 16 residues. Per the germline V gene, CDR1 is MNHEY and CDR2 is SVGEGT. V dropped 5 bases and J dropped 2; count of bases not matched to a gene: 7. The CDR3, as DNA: TGTGCCAGCAGTAGGGGACAGGCGGCGACTAATGAAAAACTGTTTTTT. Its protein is CASSRGQAATNEKLFF.

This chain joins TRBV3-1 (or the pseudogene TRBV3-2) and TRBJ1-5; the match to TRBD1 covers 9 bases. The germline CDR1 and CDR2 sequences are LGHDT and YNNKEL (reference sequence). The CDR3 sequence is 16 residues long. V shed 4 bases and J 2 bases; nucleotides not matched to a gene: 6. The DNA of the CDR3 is TGTGCCAGCAGCCGAGAGACAGGGGGGGGCAATCAGCCCCAGCATTTT. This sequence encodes CASSRETGGGNQPQHF.

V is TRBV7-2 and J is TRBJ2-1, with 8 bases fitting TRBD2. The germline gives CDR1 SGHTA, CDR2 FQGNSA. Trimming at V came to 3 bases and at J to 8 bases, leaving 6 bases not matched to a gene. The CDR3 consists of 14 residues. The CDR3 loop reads CASSLGRRGDEQFF. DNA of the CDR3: TGTGCCAGCAGCTTGGGTAGGCGGGGGGATGAGCAGTTCTTC.

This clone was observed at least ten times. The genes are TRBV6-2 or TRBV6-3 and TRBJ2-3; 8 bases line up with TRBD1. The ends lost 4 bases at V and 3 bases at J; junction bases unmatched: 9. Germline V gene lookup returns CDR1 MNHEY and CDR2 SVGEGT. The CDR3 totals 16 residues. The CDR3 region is CASSSRDRSRTDTQYF. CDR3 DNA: TGTGCCAGCAGTTCCCGGGACAGGAGTAGGACAGATACGCAGTATTTT.

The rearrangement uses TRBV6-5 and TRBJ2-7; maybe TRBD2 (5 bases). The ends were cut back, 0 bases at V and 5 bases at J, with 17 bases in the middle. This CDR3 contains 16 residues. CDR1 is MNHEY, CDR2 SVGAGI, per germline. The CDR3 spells CASSYSQSLVLNEQYF. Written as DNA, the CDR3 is TGTGCCAGCAGTTACTCCCAGTCACTAGTCCTAAACGAGCAGTACTTC.

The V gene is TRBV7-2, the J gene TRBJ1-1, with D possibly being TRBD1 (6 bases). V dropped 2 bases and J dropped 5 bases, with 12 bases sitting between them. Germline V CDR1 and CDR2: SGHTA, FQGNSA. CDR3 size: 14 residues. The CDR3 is CASSLTGRETEAFF. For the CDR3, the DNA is TGTGCCAGCAGCTTAACAGGGCGGGAGACTGAAGCTTTCTTT.

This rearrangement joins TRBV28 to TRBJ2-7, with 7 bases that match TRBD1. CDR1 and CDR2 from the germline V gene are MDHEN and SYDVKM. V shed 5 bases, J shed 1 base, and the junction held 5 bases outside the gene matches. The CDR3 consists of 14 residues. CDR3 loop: CASSLPTGSYEQYF. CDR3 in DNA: TGTGCCAGCAGTCTACCGACAGGGTCCTACGAGCAGTACTTC.

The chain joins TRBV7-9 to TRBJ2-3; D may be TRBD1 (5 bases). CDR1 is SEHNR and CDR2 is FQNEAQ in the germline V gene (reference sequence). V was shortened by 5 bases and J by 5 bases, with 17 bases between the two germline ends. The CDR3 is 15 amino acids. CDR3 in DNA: TGTGCCAGCAGCGAAGACAGTCCCGATGGAGATACGCAGTATTTT. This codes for CASSEDSPDGDTQYF.

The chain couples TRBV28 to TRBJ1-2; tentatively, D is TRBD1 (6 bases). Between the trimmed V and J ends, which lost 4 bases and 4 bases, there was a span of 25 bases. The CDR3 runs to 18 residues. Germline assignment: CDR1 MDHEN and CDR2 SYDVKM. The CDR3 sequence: CASSSFGKRTDQSYGYTF. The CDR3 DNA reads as TGTGCCAGCAGTTCTTTCGGAAAGAGGACAGACCAGAGCTATGGCTACACCTTC.

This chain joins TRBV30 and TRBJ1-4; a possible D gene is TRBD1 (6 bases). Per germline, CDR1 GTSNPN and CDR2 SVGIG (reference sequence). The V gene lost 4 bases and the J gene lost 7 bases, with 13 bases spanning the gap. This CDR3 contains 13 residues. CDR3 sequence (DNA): TGTGCCTGGAATACAGGGAGGGGTGAAAAACTGTTTTTT. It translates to CAWNTGRGEKLFF.